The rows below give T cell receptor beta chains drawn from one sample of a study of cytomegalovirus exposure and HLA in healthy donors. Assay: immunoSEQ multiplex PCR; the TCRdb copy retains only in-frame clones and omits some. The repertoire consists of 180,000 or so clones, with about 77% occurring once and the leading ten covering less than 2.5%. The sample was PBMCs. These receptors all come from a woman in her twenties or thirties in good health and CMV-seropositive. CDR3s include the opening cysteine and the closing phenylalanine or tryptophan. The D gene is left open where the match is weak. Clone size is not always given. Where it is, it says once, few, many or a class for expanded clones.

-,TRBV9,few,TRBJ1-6,TGTGCCAGCAGTCCCAAGGAGTATAATTCACCCCTCCACTTT,CASSPKEYNSPLHF
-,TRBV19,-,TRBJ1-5,TGTGCCAGTAGTATGAGTTTGGGGGGGCAGAATCAGCCCCAGCATTTT,CASSMSLGGQNQPQHF
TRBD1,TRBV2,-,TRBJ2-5,TGTGCCAGCGTAATTCAGGGGGCTCGGGAGACCCAGTACTTC,CASVIQGARETQYF
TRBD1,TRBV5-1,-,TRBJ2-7,TGCGCCAGCACCCCAACAGGGGGAGGCTACGAGCAGTACTTC,CASTPTGGGYEQYF
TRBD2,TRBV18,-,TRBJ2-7,TGTGCCAGCTCTCTTGGGACTAGCGGGGGCCTATACGAGCAGTACTTC,CASSLGTSGGLYEQYF
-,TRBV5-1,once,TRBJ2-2,TGCGCCAGCAGCTTGGAACAGGGTCGTGTTGCCGGGGAGCTGTTTTTT,CASSLEQGRVAGELFF
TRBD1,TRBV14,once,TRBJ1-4,TGTGCCAGCAGCCTAAGGGCAGGGGGACGGGAAAAACTGTTTTTT,CASSLRAGGREKLFF
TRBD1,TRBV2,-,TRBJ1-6,TGTGCCAGCAGTGCCGGACAGGGTGGATCACCCCTCCACTTT,CASSAGQGGSPLHF
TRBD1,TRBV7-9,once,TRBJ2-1,TGTGCCAGCAGCGTACGGGACAGGCCGACTATTGAGCAGTTCTTC,CASSVRDRPTIEQFF
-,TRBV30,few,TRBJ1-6,TGTGCCTGGAGTGTACAAAAGAAACCAAGGGGCTCACCCCTCCACTTT,CAWSVQKKPRGSPLHF
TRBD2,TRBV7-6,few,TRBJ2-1,TGTGCCAGCAGCTCCCCCGGGGGGGCGGGGGGCCCCCTGAGCTCCTACAATGAGCAGTTCTTC,CASSSPGGAGGPLSSYNEQFF
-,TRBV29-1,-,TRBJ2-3,TGCAGCGCGTGGGGCGGCCCCACAGATACGCAGTATTTT,CSAWGGPTDTQYF
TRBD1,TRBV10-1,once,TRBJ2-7,TGCGCCAGCAGTAGGCAGGGGGCCACCTACGAGCAGTACTTC,CASSRQGATYEQYF
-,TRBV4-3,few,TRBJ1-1,TGCGCCAGCAGCCCCTCCCCCAGGGATTACACTGAAGCTTTCTTT,CASSPSPRDYTEAFF